This TCR beta chain was identified in a study of metastatic and nonmetastatic thyroid tumors. About the research overall: Comparative analysis of repertoires was undertaken across blood and tumor or nodule tissue obtained from malignant and benign thyroid patients. Study-wide findings and caveats: TCR beta diversity was reportedly significantly higher in malignant thyroid tumors than benign nodules, in blood and tumor.

No treatment had been given to any patient before thyroid surgery. Many counts were recorded for this clone. Its antigen is currently unknown. J gave up 8 bases and V 5 bases, and 12 bases lay outside the gene matches. Germline values: CDR1 SEHNR, CDR2 FQNEAQ (reference sequence). CDR3 length: 16 residues. Authors' analysis steps: In papillary thyroid cancer, a distant-metastasis classifier was built using CDR3 differences across clinicopathological groups. TCRdb reprocessed the PCR reads using MiXCR. Here the V and J calls rest on TCRdb's processing, not on the authors' analysis. The sample lists 30,000 to 35,000 clones, roughly 15% occurring once.

The chain joins TRBV7-9 to TRBJ2-1, with TRBD1 identical over 10 bases. The sequence derives from a female donor with papillary thyroid cancer or a benign thyroid nodule (not recorded which). Some clones in this sample may be carry-over from other donors' samples. Sequencing was performed on blood. The CDR3 DNA is TGTGCCAGCAGCCCCCGCCGCGGGACAGGGGATGATGAGCAGTTCTTC. It specifies CASSPRRGTGDDEQFF.